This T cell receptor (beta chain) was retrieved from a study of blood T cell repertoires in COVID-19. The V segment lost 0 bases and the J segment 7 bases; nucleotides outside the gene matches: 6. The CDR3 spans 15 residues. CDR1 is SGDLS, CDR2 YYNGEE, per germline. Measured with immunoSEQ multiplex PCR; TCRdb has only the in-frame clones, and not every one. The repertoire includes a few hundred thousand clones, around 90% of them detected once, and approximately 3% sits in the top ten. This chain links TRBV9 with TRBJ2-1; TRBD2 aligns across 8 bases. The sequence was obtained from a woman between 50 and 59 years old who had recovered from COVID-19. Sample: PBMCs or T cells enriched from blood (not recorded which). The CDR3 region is CASSVVGSGSNEQFF. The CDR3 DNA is TGTGCCAGCAGCGTAGTCGGGAGCGGGAGTAATGAGCAGTTCTTC.